These T cell receptor beta chains were read from a single sample in a study of blood T cells in healthy people across ages. One entry per CDR3 protein, called by TCRdb with MiXCR from the 5' RACE reads. The table lists about 640,000 distinct CDR3 sequences, around three fifths of them singletons. Sequenced: blood. The source is a man aged 55-75 years in good health. Each CDR3 is given with its conserved first and last residue. D genes are given only for firm matches. Clone size, where shown, is once, few, many, or a class for clones that have expanded.

V,size,D,J,DNA,CDR3
TRBV3-1,NA,TRBD2,TRBJ2-5,TGTGCCAGCAGCCAAGATCCGCCTAGCGGGGGCCAAGAGACCCAGTACTTC,CASSQDPPSGGQETQYF
TRBV5-4,few,NA,TRBJ1-1,TGTGCCAGCAGCTTGGCCTCGGGTGACACTGAAGCTTTCTTT,CASSLASGDTEAFF
TRBV9,NA,NA,TRBJ2-3,TGTGCCAGCAGCGCAACTCCGGACTCAAGCACAGATACGCAGTATTTT,CASSATPDSSTDTQYF
TRBV12-3/TRBV12-4,NA,NA,TRBJ1-6,TGTGCCAGCAGTCCCCAGGGGCTGGGGTCACCCCTCCACTTT,CASSPQGLGSPLHF
TRBV6-6,NA,TRBD1,TRBJ2-7,TGTGCCAGCAGAATCCGGGACAGATCATACGAGCAGTACTTC,CASRIRDRSYEQYF
TRBV25-1,NA,TRBD1,TRBJ1-6,TGTGCCAGCAGTGAACCAGGGGGGGGTTCACCCCTCCACTTT,CASSEPGGGSPLHF
TRBV6-5,NA,NA,TRBJ2-2,TGTGCCAGCAGTGATACATACACCGGGGAGCTGTTTTTT,CASSDTYTGELFF
TRBV12-3/TRBV12-4,NA,TRBD2,TRBJ2-4,TGTGCCAGCAGAGCAAGCGGGGGAACCAAAAACATTCAGTACTTC,CASRASGGTKNIQYF
TRBV2,NA,NA,TRBJ2-6,TGTGCCAGCAGTTACATCTCTGGGGCCAACGTCCTGACTTTC,CASSYISGANVLTF
TRBV6-1,NA,TRBD2,TRBJ2-1,TGTGCCAGCACCTCGGGAGGCGTGGCGAGGACCTACAATGAGCAGTTCTTC,CASTSGGVARTYNEQFF
TRBV20-1,NA,TRBD1,TRBJ1-2,TGCAGTGCTACCCCGGGACAGTCTGGCTATGGCTACACCTTC,CSATPGQSGYGYTF
TRBV7-2,few,NA,TRBJ1-6,TGTGCCAGCAGCTTATTTAATTCACCCCTCCACTTT,CASSLFNSPLHF
TRBV6-5,NA,NA,TRBJ1-2,TGTGCCGTCACCCGGGACGGCTATGGCTACACCTTC,CAVTRDGYGYTF
TRBV27,NA,NA,TRBJ2-2,TGTGCCAGCAGTTTCAGGACAGCATACACCGGGGAGCTGTTTTTT,CASSFRTAYTGELFF
TRBV11-1,few,NA,TRBJ2-7,TGTGCCAGCAGCTTAGCGCGTCCAGGGCCCTACGAGCAGTACTTC,CASSLARPGPYEQYF
TRBV11-2,NA,NA,TRBJ2-5,TGTGCCAGCAGACCAACGTGGTCTGCCTACCAAGATACCCAGTACTTC,CASRPTWSAYQDTQYF
TRBV7-2,NA,TRBD2,TRBJ2-7,TGTGCCAGCAGCTATGGGACTATCGGGGGAAACAATGAGCAGTACTTC,CASSYGTIGGNNEQYF
TRBV11-2,NA,NA,TRBJ2-6,TGTGCCAGCAGCTTAGCCAGAAACTCTGGGGCCAACGTCCTGACTTTC,CASSLARNSGANVLTF
TRBV7-2,NA,NA,TRBJ1-4,TGTGCCAGCAGCTTAGCGGTCAGTGCAACTAATGAAAAACTGTTTTTT,CASSLAVSATNEKLFF
TRBV7-2,few,NA,TRBJ2-3,TGTGCCAGCAGCTTAGGATGGCGGTGGGCTACGCAGTATTTT,CASSLGWRWATQYF
TRBV6-5,few,NA,TRBJ2-4,TGTGCCAGCAGTAAACCCGGGACACCAAACATTCAGTACTTC,CASSKPGTPNIQYF
TRBV20-1,NA,NA,TRBJ2-5,TGCAGTGCTGTCACAGGCGGGGCCCAAGAGACCCAGTACTTC,CSAVTGGAQETQYF
TRBV7-9,NA,TRBD2,TRBJ2-7,TGTGCCAGCAGCTTTAGCGGGACCTCTGACGAGCAGTACTTC,CASSFSGTSDEQYF
TRBV6-6,NA,NA,TRBJ1-1,TGTGCCAGCAGTTACTCCACAGGGTCGACTGAAGCTTTCTTT,CASSYSTGSTEAFF
TRBV7-9,few,TRBD1,TRBJ1-6,TGTGCCAGCAGCTGGGACAGCAGCTCCTATAATTCACCCCTCCACTTT,CASSWDSSSYNSPLHF
TRBV27,once,NA,TRBJ1-4,TGTGCCAGCAGTGGGGCAGGGTCGTCGGAAAAACTGTTTTTT,CASSGAGSSEKLFF
TRBV6-5,few,TRBD1,TRBJ2-7,TGTGCCAGCAGTTTCCGGGACAGGCCCCTCGAGCAGTACTTC,CASSFRDRPLEQYF
TRBV2,NA,NA,TRBJ1-1,TGTGCCAGCAGTCCAGGGTTGGGGAACACTGAAGCTTTCTTT,CASSPGLGNTEAFF
TRBV12-3/TRBV12-4,NA,TRBD2,TRBJ2-3,TGTGCCAGCAGTTTTAGCGGGAGGGCAGATACGCAGTATTTT,CASSFSGRADTQYF
TRBV6-5,NA,TRBD1,TRBJ2-6,TGTGCCAGCAGTTCGGGACAGGTCTCTGGGGCCAACGTCCTGACTTTC,CASSSGQVSGANVLTF
TRBV28,NA,NA,TRBJ1-5,TGTGCCAGCAGCCGTGGGGATCAGCCCCAGCATTTT,CASSRGDQPQHF
TRBV6-5,NA,NA,TRBJ1-1,TGTGCCAGCAGTTACTCGTTTGGGATGAACACTGAAGCTTTCTTT,CASSYSFGMNTEAFF
TRBV4-1,NA,TRBD1,TRBJ2-3,TGCGCCAGCAGCCAATTACCCACAGGGGTGGATACGCAGTATTTT,CASSQLPTGVDTQYF
TRBV7-6,many,TRBD1,TRBJ1-6,TGTGCCAGCAGCTTACGGACGGGGGGACAGGGAATTAATTCACCCCTCCACTTT,CASSLRTGGQGINSPLHF
TRBV7-9,few,TRBD1,TRBJ2-4,TGTGCCAGCAGCTTAGCGGCAGGGGGCGTCATTCAGTACTTC,CASSLAAGGVIQYF
TRBV5-1,NA,NA,TRBJ1-2,TGCGCCAGCAGCCCCACCAGGTCCTATGGCTACACCTTC,CASSPTRSYGYTF
TRBV12-3/TRBV12-4,many,NA,TRBJ2-3,TGTGCCAGCAGTTTTGGGGTGGGCGGAGATGCGCAGTATTTT,CASSFGVGGDAQYF
TRBV29-1,NA,TRBD1,TRBJ1-2,TGCAGCGTTGAAGGGCCCGGGACAGGGTACCATGGCTACACCTTC,CSVEGPGTGYHGYTF
TRBV7-2,NA,TRBD1,TRBJ1-2,TGTGCCAGCAGCTGGACAGGGGGAGGGTATGGCTACACCTTC,CASSWTGGGYGYTF
TRBV7-2,NA,NA,TRBJ1-2,TGTGCCAGCAGCTTAGCTGGGGGAGAGGGTATTGGCTACACCTTC,CASSLAGGEGIGYTF
TRBV20-1,NA,TRBD2,TRBJ2-3,TGCAGTGCCTGGACCGGGACTAGCGGCACAGATACGCAGTATTTT,CSAWTGTSGTDTQYF
TRBV7-2,few,NA,TRBJ1-1,TGTGCCAGCAGCTTAGCAGGGGGGCGGCTGAACACTGAAGCTTTCTTT,CASSLAGGRLNTEAFF
TRBV7-2,few,TRBD2,TRBJ2-1,TGTGCCAGCAGCTTTAATCTAGCGGCGGTATATAATGAGCAGTTCTTC,CASSFNLAAVYNEQFF